These 30 T cell receptor beta chains share one sample of origin, sequenced in a study of T cell responses to AZD1222 COVID-19 vaccine. The method was immunoSEQ multiplex PCR; TCRdb's version includes in-frame clones alone and lacks a portion of them. The repertoire holds about 140,000 clones, with around 90% as singletons. The source material was peripheral blood, sampled on day 0 of AZD1222 vaccination. The receptors here all came from an adult in good health.

The chain combines TRBV5-1 with TRBJ1-1, with no clear D. CDR1 SGHRS and CDR2 YFSETQ come from the germline V gene. V lost 0 bases and J 1 base, leaving 7 bases between the germline ends. The length of the CDR3 is 14 residues. CDR3 sequence: CASSLVQTNTEAFF. The CDR3 DNA is TGCGCCAGCAGCTTGGTGCAGACGAACACTGAAGCTTTCTTT.

This sequence joins TRBV5-1 and TRBJ1-2; D gene ambiguous. The germline V and J ends were trimmed by 4 bases and 7 bases, with 23 bases remaining between them. Per germline, CDR1 SGHRS and CDR2 YFSETQ. There are 16 residues in the CDR3. The CDR3: CASSQRFSEGPGGYTF. The CDR3 DNA reads TGCGCCAGCAGCCAGAGGTTTTCGGAGGGCCCGGGTGGCTACACCTTC.

The chain carries TRBV5-4 and TRBJ1-1; TRBD1 matches 7 bases. The germline V gene encodes CDR1 SGHNT and CDR2 YYREEE (reference sequence). The CDR3 loop spans 14 amino acids. After removal of 4 bases from V and 5 bases from J, the junction contained 8 bases not matched to a gene. The CDR3 region has the DNA TGTGCCAGCAGCCAGCGACAGGGAAGGACTGAAGCTTTCTTT. This translates into CASSQRQGRTEAFF.

This clone was picked up one time. The chain recombines TRBV7-3 with TRBJ1-1; D unclear. Trimming left V 1 base short and J 2 bases short, with 5 bases between. This CDR3 has 13 residues. The germline V gene has CDR1 SGHTA and CDR2 FQGTGA. The CDR3: CASSLIANTEAFF. CDR3 bases: TGTGCCAGCAGCTTAATAGCAAACACTGAAGCTTTCTTT.

This sequence joins TRBV7-6 and TRBJ1-4, with D tentatively TRBD1 (5 bases). This CDR3 has 18 residues. Trimming left V 5 bases short and J 0 bases short, with 19 bases between. CDR1 and CDR2 from the germline V gene are SGHVS and FNYEAQ. DNA for the CDR3: TGTGCCAGCAGCCCTTTCCCGCCAGGGAGCTCAACTAATGAAAAACTGTTTTTT. Residues: CASSPFPPGSSTNEKLFF.

This CDR3 is CASSPLSLAGGPTSGNEQFF. CDR3 nucleotide sequence: TGTGCCAGCTCACCGTTGTCACTAGCGGGAGGGCCAACCTCGGGAAATGAGCAGTTCTTC. V gene TRBV18 combines with J gene TRBJ2-1; 13 bases align to TRBD2. CDR3 size: 20 residues. Germline assignment: CDR1 KGHSH and CDR2 LQKENI. The V and J ends lost 3 bases and 7 bases, in that order; junction bases with no gene match: 18.

This chain connects TRBV28 to TRBJ2-1, with a tentative D call TRBD2 (6 bases). This CDR3 contains 15 residues. Trimming left V 6 bases short and J 4 bases short, with 16 bases between. Germline values: CDR1 MDHEN, CDR2 SYDVKM. The CDR3 DNA reads TGTGCCAGCAGCCTCGCGGGAAGCCCATACAATGAGCAGTTCTTC. Protein sequence: CASSLAGSPYNEQFF.

The chain recombines TRBV5-4 with TRBJ1-1; TRBD1 might be the D (5 bases). Trimming left V 4 bases short and J 3 bases short, with 16 bases between. The CDR3 has 15 amino acids. Germline CDR1 SGHNT, CDR2 YYREEE (reference sequence). CDR3 sequence (DNA): TGTGCCAGCAGCCCGGCGAGGCGGGGGGACACTGAAGCTTTCTTT. Its translation is CASSPARRGDTEAFF.

This clone occurred once. The rearrangement links TRBV11-1 to TRBJ2-1; 7 bases align to TRBD2. V lost 6 bases and J lost 5; bases outside the gene matches: 7. Germline CDR1 SGHAT, CDR2 FQDESV (reference sequence). The CDR3 loop spans 14 amino acids. CDR3 sequence (DNA): TGTGCCAGCAGGGTTGGACTAGTACACAATGAGCAGTTCTTC. Encoded protein: CASRVGLVHNEQFF.

This clone is a singleton in its sample. V gene TRBV6-2 or TRBV6-3 combines with J gene TRBJ2-6; unclear D gene. The germline V gene has CDR1 MNHEY and CDR2 SVGEGT. V was cut by 6 bases and J by 0 bases, with 12 bases left in between. This CDR3 spans 16 amino acids. The CDR3 reads CASSPGRISGANVLTF. The CDR3 DNA reads TGTGCCAGCAGCCCTGGACGGATCTCTGGGGCCAACGTCCTGACTTTC.

This chain joins TRBV10-3 and TRBJ2-1; TRBD2 agrees at 7 bases. The CDR3 extends over 14 amino acids. The junction had 2 bases not matched to a gene; V was cut back by 6 bases and J by 0 bases. In germline, CDR1 is ENHRY, CDR2 SYGVKD. For the CDR3, the DNA is TGTGCCATCAGAGCGGGAAGCTCCTACAATGAGCAGTTCTTC. It encodes CAIRAGSSYNEQFF.

The chain couples TRBV6-4 to TRBJ1-2; 8 positions match TRBD1. In germline, CDR1 is MRHNA, CDR2 SNTAGT. V trimming: 6 bases; J trimming: 6 bases; junction bases outside the gene matches: 9. The CDR3 has 14 amino acids. This chain's CDR3 is CASSPDRGWDGYTF. DNA of the CDR3: TGTGCCAGCAGCCCCGACAGGGGATGGGATGGCTACACCTTC.

The chain couples TRBV7-8 to TRBJ1-1; D remains unclear. Deletions cut 5 bases from V and 2 bases from J, with 12 bases between. Germline CDR1 SGHVS, CDR2 FQNEAQ. The CDR3 covers 14 residues. CDR3 amino acids: CASSRRLYNTEAFF. CDR3 DNA: TGTGCCAGCAGCCGGAGGCTCTACAACACTGAAGCTTTCTTT.

V and J are TRBV30 and TRBJ2-7; perhaps TRBD1 as D (6 bases). Per the germline V gene, CDR1 is GTSNPN and CDR2 is SVGIG (reference sequence). Trimming removed 5 bases from V and 4 bases from J, with 12 bases in between. The CDR3 is 12 residues long. CDR3 protein: CAWGQGPYEQYF. Here the CDR3 DNA reads TGTGCCTGGGGGCAGGGGCCTTACGAGCAGTACTTC.

This chain links TRBV9 with TRBJ2-1; 11 nucleotides align to TRBD2. There are 16 residues in the CDR3. Germline values: CDR1 SGDLS, CDR2 YYNGEE. Germline trimming cut 4 bases from V and 5 bases from J; bases unmatched to any gene: 8. Here the CDR3 reads CASSQKIAGGDNEQFF. CDR3 nucleotide sequence: TGTGCCAGCAGCCAGAAGATAGCGGGAGGGGACAATGAGCAGTTCTTC.

This chain links TRBV19 with TRBJ2-2, with 7 bases matching TRBD1. The CDR3 covers 13 residues. Germline V gene data show CDR1 as LNHDA and CDR2 as SQIVND (reference sequence). V shed 7 bases, J shed 4 bases, and the junction held 3 bases outside the gene matches. DNA of the CDR3: TGTGCCAGTAACGGACAGGTCACCGGGGAGCTGTTTTTT. Its protein product is CASNGQVTGELFF.

CDR3 residues: CASSYTGETQYF. CDR3 nucleotides: TGTGCCAGCAGTTACACCGGGGAGACCCAGTACTTC. V is TRBV12-3 or TRBV12-4 and J is TRBJ2-5; D gene uncertain. The CDR3 runs 12 residues. The V gene lost 4 bases and the J gene lost 5 bases, with 8 bases spanning the gap.

In this sample, this clone turned up once. The CDR3 coding sequence is TGTGCCAGCAGCCACCCCTCCTCGGTGGGGGCCACCGGGGAGCTGTTTTTT. Translated: CASSHPSSVGATGELFF. The V and J genes are TRBV3-1 (or the pseudogene TRBV3-2) and TRBJ2-2, with D possibly being TRBD1 (6 bases). The germline V and J ends were trimmed by 3 bases and 4 bases, with 18 bases remaining between them. Germline CDR1 is LGHDT and CDR2 is YNNKEL (reference sequence). This CDR3 is built from 17 residues.

This chain joins TRBV7-9 and TRBJ2-2; TRBD2 agrees at 7 bases. V dropped 2 bases and J dropped 4; count of bases not matched to a gene: 7. Germline CDR1 and CDR2: SEHNR and FQNEAQ (reference sequence). CDR3 length: 16 residues. The DNA of the CDR3 is TGTGCCAGCAGCTTACATCGACTAGCTCTCACCGGGGAGCTGTTTTTT. Translated: CASSLHRLALTGELFF. The variable domain in full, with the rest retrieved from reference TRBV7-9 and TRBJ2-2, is DTGVSQNPRHKITKRGQNVTFRCDPISEHNRLYWYRQTLGQGPEFLTYFQNEAQLEKSRLLSDRFSAERPKGSFSTLEIQRTEQGDSAMYLCASSLHRLALTGELFFGEGSRLTVL.

The J gene is TRBJ2-2, the V gene TRBV6-2 or TRBV6-3, with no clear D. Germline CDR1 MNHEY, CDR2 SVGEGT. Trimming pared 4 bases from V and 6 bases from J, leaving 12 bases between. The CDR3 is 14 amino acids. The CDR3 loop is CASSSVDPSGELFF. The CDR3 DNA follows: TGTGCCAGCAGTTCGGTGGATCCCTCCGGGGAGCTGTTTTTT.

This chain uses TRBV7-3 with TRBJ1-5, with 8 bases matching TRBD1. Germline-derived CDR1 and CDR2 are SGHTA and FQGTGA. With 6 bases clipped from V and 4 bases from J, the junction kept 5 bases outside the gene matches. The CDR3 has 14 amino acids. The CDR3 reads CASRPDRENQPQHF. CDR3 in DNA: TGTGCCAGCAGGCCGGACAGGGAGAATCAGCCCCAGCATTTT.

The chain joins TRBV28 to TRBJ1-2, with D possibly TRBD1 on 5 matching bases. Trimming cost V 1 base and J 4 bases, with 16 bases left between them. Looked up from germline, CDR1 is MDHEN and CDR2 is SYDVKM. CDR3 length: 16 amino acids. The CDR3 DNA reads as TGTGCCAGCAGTTTATTTCTCTCTGGGGGGAGCTATGGCTACACCTTC. It specifies CASSLFLSGGSYGYTF.

The V gene is TRBV14, the J gene TRBJ2-1; the D is unclear. The CDR3 consists of 11 residues. Germline CDR1 SGHDN, CDR2 FVKESK. Trimming took off 3 bases at V and 7 bases at J, with 4 bases between the two ends. CDR3 sequence reads: CASSQQNEQFF. The DNA for the CDR3 is TGTGCCAGCAGCCAGCAAAATGAGCAGTTCTTC.

This clone showed up many times. In nucleotides, the CDR3 is TGTGCCAGCAGCGATCTTGACGGGGTCCGGCATTTT. Protein product: CASSDLDGVRHF. V is TRBV5-8 and J is TRBJ1-5; D call uncertain. Deletions cut 4 bases from V and 15 bases from J, with 17 bases between. This CDR3 spans 12 amino acids. The germline CDR1 and CDR2 sequences are SGHTS and YDEGEE.

V usage is TRBV30 and J usage is TRBJ2-7; TRBD2 might be the D (6 bases). V shed 2 bases and J shed 6 bases, with 11 bases lying between them. Per germline, CDR1 GTSNPN and CDR2 SVGIG (reference sequence). This CDR3 comprises 12 residues. The CDR3 region has the DNA TGTGCCTGGAGTCCACGGGGGATCGAGCAGTACTTC. It codes for CAWSPRGIEQYF.

This rearrangement joins TRBV9 to TRBJ2-7; D uncertain. Germline V lookup: CDR1 SGDLS, CDR2 YYNGEE. CDR3 length: 14 residues. The germline V and J ends were trimmed by 0 bases and 2 bases, with 9 bases remaining between them. For the CDR3, the DNA is TGTGCCAGCAGCGTAGCGAGCGTCCCCTACGAGCAGTACTTC. Translating it yields CASSVASVPYEQYF.

V usage is TRBV4-1 and J usage is TRBJ2-7; TRBD2 might be the D (6 bases). CDR3 length: 15 amino acids. Germline CDR1 is MGHRA and CDR2 is YSYEKL. V lost 1 base and J 4 bases, leaving 14 bases between the germline ends. This CDR3 is CASSQVSSDSYEQYF. Here the CDR3 DNA reads TGCGCCAGCAGCCAAGTTTCTAGCGATTCGTACGAGCAGTACTTC.

The rearrangement links TRBV4-3 to TRBJ2-1; 8 bases agree with TRBD2. V lost 1 base and J lost 8; bases outside the gene matches: 10. Looked up from germline, CDR1 is LGHNA and CDR2 is YSLEER. The CDR3 is 16 residues long. CDR3 DNA: TGCGCCAGCAGCCAAGGGTCCGGGCGGGAGGCCCATGAGCAGTTCTTC. It is translated as CASSQGSGREAHEQFF.

This chain joins TRBV27 and TRBJ1-4; D is perhaps TRBD1 (5 bases). V shed 10 bases and J shed 7 bases, with 19 bases lying between them. CDR1 MNHEY and CDR2 SMNVEV come from the germline V gene (reference sequence). CDR3 length equals 14 residues. CDR3 sequence reads: CATRRAGGREKLFF. CDR3 nucleotide sequence: TGTGCCACACGCAGGGCGGGTGGTCGTGAAAAACTGTTTTTT. Supplemented by reference TRBV27 and TRBJ1-4, the full variable domain reads EAQVTQNPRYLITVTGKKLTVTCSQNMNHEYMSWYRQDPGLGLRQIYYSMNVEVTDKGDVPEGYKVSRKEKRNFPLILESPSPNQTSLYFCATRRAGGREKLFFGSGTQLSVL.

This sequence joins TRBV10-3 and TRBJ2-7; 8 nucleotides align to TRBD2. V dropped 6 bases and J dropped 0; count of bases not matched to a gene: 4. The CDR3 spans 14 residues. Germline V gives CDR1 ENHRY, CDR2 SYGVKD. The CDR3 DNA is TGTGCCATCAGAGAAAGCGGGAGCTCCTACGAGCAGTACTTC. Protein sequence: CAIRESGSSYEQYF.